A single sample gave rise to the 27 T cell receptor beta chains below, sequenced in a study of T-cell reconstitution after alpha-beta-depleted transplantation in children. Researchers prepared the TCRbeta library using unique molecular identifiers, the study reports. One entry per CDR3 protein results from TCRdb running MiXCR on the PCR reads. The sample yields hundreds of thousands of distinct CDR3 sequences, roughly 15% seen once. This sample comprised PBMCs, mostly from graft donor cells, obtained 360 days after TCRalphabeta/CD19-depleted stem cell transplant. All receptors derive from a boy under three years old who had a stem cell transplant for Wiskott-Aldrich syndrome, so the T cells may come from the graft donor.

This clonotype was detected only a few times. This chain links TRBV18 with TRBJ2-2, with 13 bases fitting TRBD2. The CDR3 has 18 amino acids. Germline CDR1 is KGHSH and CDR2 is LQKENI. With V trimmed by 7 bases and J by 5 bases, 13 bases remained unmatched. CDR3 amino acids: CASFTEPGLAGNTGELFF. Written as DNA, the CDR3 is TGTGCCAGCTTCACGGAACCGGGACTAGCGGGAAATACCGGGGAGCTGTTTTTT.

The chain joins TRBV7-6 to TRBJ2-1; D remains unclear. The CDR3 spans 15 residues. The germline gives CDR1 SGHVS, CDR2 FNYEAQ. Trimming pared 5 bases from V and 0 bases from J, leaving 11 bases between. The CDR3 protein is CASSPRIFSYNEQFF. The DNA of the CDR3 is TGTGCCAGCAGCCCCCGTATATTCTCCTACAATGAGCAGTTCTTC.

This clonotype was observed at least ten times. The junction shows a germline mismatch at one end, possibly a read error. The gene calls are TRBV2 and TRBJ2-7; no definite D call. This CDR3 comprises 13 residues. Germline V gene lookup returns CDR1 SNHLY and CDR2 FYNNEI. The CDR3 protein is CASSRDTLYEQYF. CDR3 sequence (DNA): TGCGCCAGCAGCAGAGACACCCTCTACGAGCAGTACTTC.

The chain recombines TRBV18 with TRBJ2-3, with 11 bases lining up with TRBD2. Germline assignment: CDR1 KGHSH and CDR2 LQKENI. There are 18 residues in the CDR3. V lost 1 base to trimming and J lost 2 bases; unmatched junction nucleotides: 8. CDR3 residues: CASSPLAGGSDYTDTQYF. CDR3 DNA: TGTGCCAGCTCACCACTAGCGGGGGGGTCCGACTACACAGATACGCAGTATTTT.

This clonotype was found a few times. The chain joins TRBV20-1 to TRBJ2-3; 13 bases are a match to TRBD2. This CDR3 has 16 residues. J lost 2 bases, V lost 2 bases, and 4 bases had no gene match. Germline V gene data show CDR1 as DFQATT and CDR2 as SNEGSKA (reference sequence). Here the CDR3 DNA reads TGCAGTGCTAGATGGACTAGCGGGGGCCTCACAGATACGCAGTATTTT. Translating gives CSARWTSGGLTDTQYF.

The chain carries TRBV11-1 and TRBJ2-7, with 8 bases identical to TRBD2. CDR3 length: 17 residues. Per germline, CDR1 SGHAT and CDR2 FQDESV (reference sequence). V trimming: 5 bases; J trimming: 3 bases; junction bases outside the gene matches: 15. The CDR3 protein is CASSPHFLREVNYEQYF. The CDR3 DNA is TGTGCCAGCAGCCCGCACTTTTTGCGGGAGGTCAACTACGAGCAGTACTTC.

This clonotype was observed a few times. The chain couples TRBV5-6 to TRBJ2-7; D call uncertain. The CDR3 runs 13 residues. Germline-derived CDR1 and CDR2 are SGHDT and YYEEEE. V was trimmed by 7 bases and J by 3 bases, leaving 14 bases between them. CDR3 in DNA: TGTGCCAGCGCCCGGTACAGCAGCTACGAGCAGTACTTC. It specifies CASARYSSYEQYF.

The rearrangement links TRBV6-1 to TRBJ2-6, with D tentatively TRBD1 (5 bases). V lost 7 bases to trimming and J lost 0 bases, with 19 bases between them. CDR1 is MNHNS, CDR2 SASEGT, per germline. The CDR3 is 18 amino acids. The CDR3 sequence is CASTARAKGFSGANVLTF. The CDR3 DNA reads as TGTGCCAGCACCGCCCGGGCAAAGGGGTTCTCTGGGGCCAACGTCCTGACTTTC.

The V call is TRBV6-1, the J call TRBJ1-5; D unclear. In germline, CDR1 is MNHNS, CDR2 SASEGT. V was clipped by 7 bases and J by 7 bases, with 14 bases between them. This CDR3 comprises 13 residues. As DNA, the CDR3 is TGTGCCAGCATGTCTTCGCGAGGGCAGCCCCAGCATTTT. This encodes CASMSSRGQPQHF.

In this sample, this clonotype turned up a few times. The chain has TRBV5-1 and TRBJ2-1, with D perhaps assigned TRBD1 or TRBD2 (5 bases each). Per germline, CDR1 SGHRS and CDR2 YFSETQ. The V end was cut by 4 bases, the J end by 5 bases, with 10 bases between. The CDR3 is 13 residues long. The CDR3 DNA is TGCGCCAGCAGCACGGGACCCCACAATGAGCAGTTCTTC. Protein sequence: CASSTGPHNEQFF. The full variable domain, in which reference TRBV5-1 and TRBJ2-1 provide the parts outside the CDR3, is KAGVTQTPRYLIKTRGQQVTLSCSPISGHRSVSWYQQTPGQGLQFLFEYFSETQRNKGNFPGRFSGRQFSNSRSEMNVSTLELGDSALYLCASSTGPHNEQFFGPGTRLTVL.

The chain recombines TRBV4-1 with TRBJ2-4; no firm D call. The germline V and J ends were trimmed by 1 base and 6 bases, with 10 bases remaining between them. Germline V gene sequence: CDR1 MGHRA, CDR2 YSYEKL. There are 14 residues in the CDR3. Written as DNA, the CDR3 is TGCGCCAGCAGCCAAGGTTTTGGCGGAAACATTCAGTACTTC. Residues: CASSQGFGGNIQYF.

The gene calls are TRBV7-8 and TRBJ2-7; 12 bases are a match to TRBD2. J was trimmed by 8 bases and V by 1 base; bases with no gene match: 3. The germline V gene encodes CDR1 SGHVS and CDR2 FQNEAQ. The CDR3 consists of 14 residues. CDR3 in DNA: TGTGCCAGCAGCTTAGGACTAGCGGGAGTAAAGCAGTACTTC. Protein product: CASSLGLAGVKQYF.

The chain joins TRBV20-1 to TRBJ2-1; 7 bases are a match to TRBD1. The CDR3 loop spans 16 amino acids. The V segment lost 2 bases and the J segment 1 base; nucleotides outside the gene matches: 8. The germline gives CDR1 DFQATT, CDR2 SNEGSKA (reference sequence). The DNA of the CDR3 is TGCAGTGCTAGACCGGCCGGGACAGCTTCCTACAATGAGCAGTTCTTC. Translation: CSARPAGTASYNEQFF.

V gene TRBV20-1 combines with J gene TRBJ2-3, with D possibly matching TRBD1 (5 bases). CDR1 and CDR2 (germline): DFQATT, SNEGSKA (reference sequence). V was shortened by 0 bases and J by 0 bases, with 13 bases between the two germline ends. There are 16 residues in the CDR3. The chain's CDR3 is CSARDLRGLSTDTQYF. CDR3 DNA: TGCAGTGCTAGAGATCTTAGGGGCCTAAGCACAGATACGCAGTATTTT.

There are many counts of this clonotype. This chain uses TRBV12-3 or TRBV12-4 with TRBJ2-2; 9 nucleotides align to TRBD1. V lost 1 base and J lost 4; bases outside the gene matches: 4. This CDR3 has 16 residues. The CDR3 reads CASSLEQGAFTGELFF. The CDR3 DNA is TGTGCCAGCAGTTTAGAACAGGGGGCATTCACCGGGGAGCTGTTTTTT.

The J gene is TRBJ2-5, the V gene TRBV2; D may be TRBD2 (5 bases). This CDR3 spans 14 amino acids. The germline CDR1 and CDR2 sequences are SNHLY and FYNNEI. The ends were cut back, 6 bases at V and 5 bases at J, with 16 bases in the middle. The CDR3 protein is CASSPARGWETQYF. Written as DNA, the CDR3 is TGTGCCAGCAGCCCTGCCCGAGGGTGGGAGACCCAGTACTTC.

The V and J genes are TRBV10-1 and TRBJ2-5; unclear D gene. The length of the CDR3 is 14 residues. Germline values: CDR1 WNHNN, CDR2 SYGVQD (reference sequence). Between the trimmed V and J ends, which lost 4 bases and 4 bases, there was a span of 13 bases. The CDR3: CASSADQARETQYF. The CDR3 nucleotides are TGCGCCAGCAGTGCAGATCAAGCTAGAGAGACCCAGTACTTC.

The chain combines TRBV7-2 with TRBJ1-4, with D possibly being TRBD1 (6 bases). The CDR3 consists of 15 residues. Germline CDR1 SGHTA, CDR2 FQGNSA. V lost 5 bases to trimming and J lost 1 base, with 11 bases between them. The CDR3 here is CASSPLGGTNEKLFF. In nucleotides, the CDR3 is TGTGCCAGCAGCCCGTTAGGGGGAACTAATGAAAAACTGTTTTTT.

This clonotype was counted between two and nine times. The gene calls are TRBV4-1 and TRBJ2-2; 10 bases fit TRBD1. Germline V gene data show CDR1 as MGHRA and CDR2 as YSYEKL. V gave up 2 bases and J gave up 7 bases; unmatched junction bases: 7. This CDR3 has 16 residues. The CDR3 region is CASSQPLRDRGGELFF. The CDR3 coding sequence is TGCGCCAGCAGCCAACCCCTCCGGGACAGGGGCGGGGAGCTGTTTTTT.

V usage is TRBV2 and J usage is TRBJ2-1, with D perhaps TRBD1 (6 bases). Between the trimmed V and J ends, which lost 6 bases and 1 base, there was a span of 13 bases. Germline V lookup: CDR1 SNHLY, CDR2 FYNNEI. The CDR3 covers 15 residues. The CDR3 reads CASSPQGFSYNEQFF. In DNA form, the CDR3 reads TGTGCCAGCAGCCCACAGGGCTTTTCCTACAATGAGCAGTTCTTC.

This clonotype showed up just a few times. This sequence joins TRBV10-3 and TRBJ2-4; TRBD1 might be the D (6 bases). Trimming took off 7 bases at V and 8 bases at J, with 12 bases between the two ends. In germline, CDR1 is ENHRY, CDR2 SYGVKD. CDR3 length: 12 amino acids. The CDR3 reads CAITPPGDIQYF. The CDR3 DNA is TGTGCCATCACACCCCCAGGGGACATTCAGTACTTC.

The genes are TRBV6-1 and TRBJ1-2; no clear D gene. The CDR3 runs 12 residues. Germline V gene sequence: CDR1 MNHNS, CDR2 SASEGT. V shed 8 bases and J shed 5 bases, with 12 bases lying between them. The CDR3 bases are TGTGCCAGCTTGAGAAAAGGGTATGGCTACACCTTC. Translating gives CASLRKGYGYTF.

V usage is TRBV5-1 and J usage is TRBJ2-2, with D unresolved. In germline, CDR1 is SGHRS, CDR2 YFSETQ. The CDR3 contains 15 residues. Deletions cut 5 bases from V and 0 bases from J, with 11 bases between. The CDR3 region is CASRSRTANTGELFF. Written as DNA, the CDR3 is TGCGCCAGCAGGAGTAGGACCGCGAACACCGGGGAGCTGTTTTTT.

This clonotype was seen a few times. Written as DNA, the CDR3 is TGTGCCAGCAGCGGAGCCAGGGAAGAGACCCAGTACTTC. Residues: CASSGAREETQYF. The rearrangement uses TRBV7-8 and TRBJ2-5, with D perhaps matching TRBD1 (5 bases). With 5 bases removed from V and 3 bases from J, the gap between germline ends came to 10 bases. The germline V gene has CDR1 SGHVS and CDR2 FQNEAQ. CDR3 size: 13 residues.

This sequence joins TRBV5-1 and TRBJ2-7, with a weak D call TRBD1 (7 bases). The CDR3 is 17 residues long. The germline V gene has CDR1 SGHRS and CDR2 YFSETQ. The V end was cut by 4 bases, the J end by 2 bases, with 22 bases between. Here the CDR3 reads CASSRGTASELPYEQYF. The CDR3 DNA reads as TGCGCCAGCAGCCGCGGGACAGCTTCCGAATTACCCTACGAGCAGTACTTC.

This clonotype showed up just a few times. This rearrangement joins TRBV5-1 to TRBJ2-2; D not resolved. CDR1 is SGHRS, CDR2 YFSETQ, per germline. The V end was cut by 0 bases, the J end by 6 bases, with 9 bases between. The CDR3 covers 14 residues. The CDR3 spells CASSLVLAPGELFF. CDR3 DNA: TGCGCCAGCAGCTTGGTCTTAGCCCCCGGGGAGCTGTTTTTT.

This clonotype was seen only a few times. This sequence joins TRBV7-2 and TRBJ2-7; D remains ambiguous. The CDR3 covers 14 residues. With 5 bases removed from V and 2 bases from J, the gap between germline ends came to 13 bases. CDR1 is SGHTA, CDR2 FQGNSA, per germline. Here the CDR3 DNA reads TGTGCCAGCAGCCCTAGTAGCCGTACCTACGAGCAGTACTTC. Translating gives CASSPSSRTYEQYF.